Below are 17 T cell receptor beta chains sequenced from a single sample in a study of blood T cell repertoires in COVID-19. Profiling relied on immunoSEQ multiplex PCR, and the TCRdb table lists in-frame clones only, not all of them. The top ten hold 3.5% to 4.5% of the sample, which has 290,000 or so clones, around 90% seen once. Sequenced sample: PBMCs or T cells enriched from blood (not recorded which). The receptors derive from a woman between 18 and 29 years old with acute COVID-19.

The V and J genes are TRBV20-1 and TRBJ1-1; 9 nucleotides agree with TRBD1. Germline V gene lookup returns CDR1 DFQATT and CDR2 SNEGSKA (reference sequence). V was clipped by 6 bases and J by 12 bases; unmatched bases: 2. This CDR3 has 9 amino acids. Here the CDR3 DNA reads TGCAGTGCCGGACAGGGGTCTTTCTTT. Translated, it gives CSAGQGSFF.

The chain employs TRBV5-5 and TRBJ2-7; 10 bases agree with TRBD1. V gave up 4 bases and J gave up 2 bases; unmatched junction bases: 3. CDR1 and CDR2 (germline): SGHKS, YYEKEE (reference sequence). The CDR3 has 14 amino acids. The CDR3 reads CASSRDRGAYEQYF. CDR3 nucleotide sequence: TGTGCCAGCAGCCGGGACAGGGGAGCCTACGAGCAGTACTTC.

This sequence joins TRBV7-9 and TRBJ2-6, with TRBD2 identical over 8 bases. The V segment lost 2 bases and the J segment 0 bases; nucleotides outside the gene matches: 3. The germline gives CDR1 SEHNR, CDR2 FQNEAQ (reference sequence). CDR3 size: 17 residues. The CDR3 nucleotides are TGTGCCAGCAGCTTACGGGGGGGTCCCTCTGGGGCCAACGTCCTGACTTTC. Translated: CASSLRGGPSGANVLTF.

This clone was counted between two and nine times. In DNA, the CDR3 is TGTGCCACCAGCCCCGGGGATTATAGCAATCAGCCCCAGCATTTT. Translated: CATSPGDYSNQPQHF. The J gene is TRBJ1-5, the V gene TRBV15; no reliable D call. Germline-derived CDR1 and CDR2 are LNHNV and YYDKDF (reference sequence). The germline V and J ends were trimmed by 5 bases and 0 bases, with 11 bases remaining between them. This CDR3 is 15 amino acids long.

The chain carries TRBV5-1 and TRBJ1-5, with 7 bases identical to TRBD1. V trimming: 0 bases; J trimming: 6 bases; junction bases outside the gene matches: 3. Germline CDR1 reads SGHRS; CDR2 reads YFSETQ. The CDR3 runs to 14 residues. Here the CDR3 DNA reads TGCGCCAGCAGCTTGGCAGGGGGTAGTCAGCCCCAGCATTTT. This sequence encodes CASSLAGGSQPQHF. The whole variable domain, filled in from reference TRBV5-1 and TRBJ1-5, reads KAGVTQTPRYLIKTRGQQVTLSCSPISGHRSVSWYQQTPGQGLQFLFEYFSETQRNKGNFPGRFSGRQFSNSRSEMNVSTLELGDSALYLCASSLAGGSQPQHFGDGTRLSIL.

The chain couples TRBV9 to TRBJ2-2; weak D call: TRBD2 (6 bases). Trimming pared 3 bases from V and 3 bases from J, leaving 18 bases between. CDR3 length equals 17 residues. CDR1 and CDR2 from the germline V gene are SGDLS and YYNGEE. Written as DNA, the CDR3 is TGTGCCAGCAGCGAGGGGCTGGGGGGACGGGACACCGGGGAGCTGTTTTTT. Translated: CASSEGLGGRDTGELFF.

The CDR3 loop is CASKVGAPYNEQFF. The CDR3 DNA follows: TGTGCCAGCAAAGTGGGAGCGCCATACAATGAGCAGTTCTTC. The rearrangement links TRBV2 to TRBJ2-1, with D possibly being TRBD2 (5 bases). With 7 bases removed from V and 4 bases from J, the gap between germline ends came to 14 bases. This CDR3 has 14 residues. Germline assignment: CDR1 SNHLY and CDR2 FYNNEI.

This chain uses TRBV7-3 with TRBJ2-3; perhaps TRBD2 as D (5 bases). Trimming removed 5 bases at V and 1 base at J, with 13 bases between. This CDR3 region has 15 residues. The germline gives CDR1 SGHTA, CDR2 FQGTGA. The CDR3 here is CASSLPAGGTDTQYF. CDR3 nucleotides: TGTGCCAGCAGCCTCCCTGCCGGGGGCACAGATACGCAGTATTTT.

V and J are TRBV18 and TRBJ1-2; tentative D call: TRBD1 (5 bases). CDR3 length: 14 amino acids. Trimming took off 6 bases at V and 8 bases at J, with 19 bases between the two ends. Germline loops: CDR1 KGHSH, CDR2 LQKENI. DNA of the CDR3: TGTGCCAGCTCCCCCACCGGGACTCTCTGGGGCTACACCTTC. Its translation is CASSPTGTLWGYTF.

This clone was seen more than once but under ten times. The CDR3 region is CASRAWSEGDQPQHF. The CDR3 nucleotides read TGTGCCAGCCGTGCCTGGTCAGAAGGGGATCAGCCCCAGCATTTT. This rearrangement joins TRBV19 to TRBJ1-5; D is possibly TRBD1 (5 bases). This CDR3 has 15 amino acids. Germline V gene data show CDR1 as LNHDA and CDR2 as SQIVND (reference sequence). The ends were cut back, 9 bases at V and 5 bases at J, with 20 bases in the middle. Full variable domain (rest looked up from reference TRBV19 and TRBJ1-5): DGGITQSPKYLFRKEGQNVTLSCEQNLNHDAMYWYRQDPGQGLRLIYYSQIVNDFQKGDIAEGYSVSREKKESFPLTVTSAQKNPTAFYLCASRAWSEGDQPQHFGDGTRLSIL.

The chain uses TRBV27 and TRBJ1-3, with D possibly TRBD1 on 6 matching bases. V shed 5 bases and J shed 3 bases, with 17 bases lying between them. CDR1 and CDR2 (germline): MNHEY, SMNVEV (reference sequence). This CDR3 contains 16 residues. The CDR3 loop is CASSQKGGLGGNTIYF. DNA of the CDR3: TGTGCCAGCAGTCAAAAGGGGGGACTAGGTGGAAACACCATATATTTT.

The chain employs TRBV15 and TRBJ2-2; weak D call: TRBD2 (6 bases). Germline V gene lookup returns CDR1 LNHNV and CDR2 YYDKDF (reference sequence). V was clipped by 5 bases and J by 5 bases, with 15 bases between them. This CDR3 has 15 amino acids. The CDR3 loop is CATSPRLEGTGELFF. The CDR3 region has the DNA TGTGCCACCAGCCCGCGACTAGAAGGTACCGGGGAGCTGTTTTTT.

This clone showed up many times. The J gene is TRBJ1-1, the V gene TRBV28; 7 bases line up with TRBD1. CDR1 and CDR2 (germline): MDHEN, SYDVKM. J gave up 4 bases and V 7 bases, and 6 bases lay outside the gene matches. The CDR3 contains 13 residues. As DNA, the CDR3 is TGTGCCAGCAAGACAGGGCGTAGCACTGAAGCTTTCTTT. Protein product: CASKTGRSTEAFF.

The chain employs TRBV28 and TRBJ2-7; 8 nucleotides agree with TRBD2. CDR3 length: 15 amino acids. V dropped 3 bases and J dropped 5; count of bases not matched to a gene: 9. The germline V gene has CDR1 MDHEN and CDR2 SYDVKM. The CDR3 loop is CASSFRAGESNEQYF. CDR3 nucleotides: TGTGCCAGCAGTTTCCGAGCGGGAGAATCCAACGAGCAGTACTTC.

This sequence joins TRBV13 and TRBJ2-5; D may be TRBD1 (5 bases). Trimming took off 2 bases at V and 4 bases at J, with 5 bases between the two ends. The CDR3 covers 12 residues. The germline V gene has CDR1 PRHDT and CDR2 FYEKMQ (reference sequence). The CDR3: CASSLTGETQYF. In DNA, the CDR3 is TGTGCCAGCAGCTTAACAGGAGAGACCCAGTACTTC.

This clone was detected only once. The rearrangement uses TRBV6-5 and TRBJ2-7; D gene unclear. V was clipped by 5 bases and J by 2 bases, with 13 bases between them. The CDR3 runs 14 residues. Germline CDR1 and CDR2: MNHEY and SVGAGI. In nucleotides, the CDR3 is TGTGCCAGCAGTCACAGCCCAACAGCCTACGAGCAGTACTTC. Amino acid sequence: CASSHSPTAYEQYF.

The V call is TRBV28, the J call TRBJ1-2; D unclear. The germline V and J ends were trimmed by 5 bases and 7 bases, with 26 bases remaining between them. Germline assignment: CDR1 MDHEN and CDR2 SYDVKM. The CDR3 has 17 residues. CDR3 nucleotide sequence: TGTGCCAGCAGTCCCGGAGGCACCCCTATCGGGAAGGGTGGCTACACCTTC. Translation: CASSPGGTPIGKGGYTF.